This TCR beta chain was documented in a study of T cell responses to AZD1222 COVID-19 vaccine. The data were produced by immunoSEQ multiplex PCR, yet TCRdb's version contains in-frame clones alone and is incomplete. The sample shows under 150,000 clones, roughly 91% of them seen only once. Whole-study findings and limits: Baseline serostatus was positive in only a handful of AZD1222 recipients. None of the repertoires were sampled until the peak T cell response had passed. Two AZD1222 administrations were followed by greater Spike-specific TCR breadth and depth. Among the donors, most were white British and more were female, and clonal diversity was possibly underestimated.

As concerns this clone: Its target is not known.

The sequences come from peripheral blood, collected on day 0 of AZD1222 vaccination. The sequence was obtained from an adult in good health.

Here the CDR3 DNA reads TGTGCCAGCATGGGTAGCACAGATACGCAGTATTTT. As protein: CASMGSTDTQYF. The chain uses TRBV6-5 and TRBJ2-3, with D unclear. The germline V gene has CDR1 MNHEY and CDR2 SVGAGI. The CDR3 has 12 amino acids. Trimming pared 7 bases from V and 0 bases from J, leaving 5 bases between.